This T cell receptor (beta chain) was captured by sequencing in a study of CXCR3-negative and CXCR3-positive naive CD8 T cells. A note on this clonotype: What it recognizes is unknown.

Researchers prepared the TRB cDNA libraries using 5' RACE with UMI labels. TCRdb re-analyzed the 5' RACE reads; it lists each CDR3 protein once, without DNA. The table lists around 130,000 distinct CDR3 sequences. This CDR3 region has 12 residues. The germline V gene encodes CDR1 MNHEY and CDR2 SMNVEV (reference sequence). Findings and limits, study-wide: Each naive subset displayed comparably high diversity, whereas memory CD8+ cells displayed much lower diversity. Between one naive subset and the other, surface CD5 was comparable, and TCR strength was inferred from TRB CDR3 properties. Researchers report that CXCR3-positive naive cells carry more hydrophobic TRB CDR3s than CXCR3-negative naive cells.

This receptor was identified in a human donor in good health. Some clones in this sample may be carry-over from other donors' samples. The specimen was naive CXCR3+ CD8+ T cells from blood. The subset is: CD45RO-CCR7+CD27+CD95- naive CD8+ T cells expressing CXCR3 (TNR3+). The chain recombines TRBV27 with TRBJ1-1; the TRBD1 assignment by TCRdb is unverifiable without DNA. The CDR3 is CASGKGGTEAFF.